Presented here are 18 T cell receptor beta chains from one specimen sequenced in a study of cytomegalovirus exposure and HLA in healthy donors. The PCR used 60 Vbeta and 13 Jbeta primers. The protocol was immunoSEQ multiplex PCR, while the TCRdb copy is restricted to in-frame clones and leaves out a portion. This repertoire shows roughly 92,000 clones, about 80% found once; its top ten account for 23%. Input material: PBMCs. Every receptor here comes from a woman between 50 and 59 years old in good health and CMV-seropositive.

This sequence joins TRBV7-3 and TRBJ2-2, with D perhaps matching TRBD1 (5 bases). This CDR3 is built from 14 residues. Trimming shortened V by 2 bases and J by 2 bases, and 6 bases separated the two germline ends. Germline values: CDR1 SGHTA, CDR2 FQGTGA. CDR3 nucleotide sequence: TGTGCCAGCAGCTTACAGGGAAACACCGGGGAGCTGTTTTTT. This codes for CASSLQGNTGELFF. Together with reference TRBV7-3 and TRBJ2-2, the CDR3 gives the full variable domain: GAGVSQTPSNKVTEKGKYVELRCDPISGHTALYWYRQSLGQGPEFLIYFQGTGAADDSGLPNDRFFAVRPEGSVSTLKIQRTERGDSAVYLCASSLQGNTGELFFGEGSRLTVL.

In regard to this clone: At one end the junction does not follow the germline gene, possibly because of a read error. The rearrangement uses TRBV7-9 and TRBJ2-1; D is unclear. The CDR3 contains 11 residues. Germline assignment: CDR1 SEHNR and CDR2 FQNEAQ (reference sequence). CDR3 residues: CSSSWANEQFF. For the CDR3, the DNA is TGTTCCAGCAGCTGGGCCAATGAGCAGTTCTTC.

The chain links TRBV30 to TRBJ2-5; 12 bases match TRBD2. J lost 5 bases, V lost 0 bases, and 16 bases had no gene match. CDR3 length equals 19 residues. Germline values: CDR1 GTSNPN, CDR2 SVGIG (reference sequence). The CDR3 DNA is TGTGCCTGGAGTGTATTGCCTAGCGGGGGGGTGTGGGCTACTGAGACCCAGTACTTC. Encoded protein: CAWSVLPSGGVWATETQYF. The variable domain in full, completed from reference TRBV30 and TRBJ2-5, reads SQTIHQWPATLVQPVGSPLSLECTVEGTSNPNLYWYRQAAGRGLQLLFYSVGIGQISSEVPQNLSASRPQDRQFILSSKKLLLSDSGFYLCAWSVLPSGGVWATETQYFGPGTRLLVL.

The V gene is TRBV4-1, the J gene TRBJ2-3; the match to TRBD2 covers 7 bases. The CDR3 has 16 residues. Germline V gene data show CDR1 as MGHRA and CDR2 as YSYEKL. Losses at the gene ends were 3 bases for V and 4 bases for J; bases not matched to a gene: 10. CDR3 residues: CASSHRTSLESDTQYF. CDR3 nucleotides: TGCGCCAGCAGCCACCGGACTAGTCTGGAGTCAGATACGCAGTATTTT.

Here the CDR3 DNA reads TGTGCCAGTAGTGCAGGGTTCTCTCTTAGCACAGATACGCAGTATTTT. Amino acid sequence: CASSAGFSLSTDTQYF. The rearrangement uses TRBV19 and TRBJ2-3; maybe TRBD1 (5 bases). Trimming cost V 5 bases and J 0 bases, with 15 bases left between them. Germline-derived CDR1 and CDR2 are LNHDA and SQIVND (reference sequence). The CDR3 totals 16 residues.

The chain joins TRBV7-9 to TRBJ2-3; D is unclear. The V and J ends lost 5 bases and 1 base respectively, with 10 bases between them. This CDR3 has 14 residues. Germline V gene lookup returns CDR1 SEHNR and CDR2 FQNEAQ (reference sequence). The CDR3 is CASSKVGGTDTQYF. CDR3 nucleotides: TGTGCCAGCAGCAAGGTCGGAGGCACAGATACGCAGTATTTT. The full variable domain, rest sourced from reference TRBV7-9 and TRBJ2-3, is DTGVSQNPRHKITKRGQNVTFRCDPISEHNRLYWYRQTLGQGPEFLTYFQNEAQLEKSRLLSDRFSAERPKGSFSTLEIQRTEQGDSAMYLCASSKVGGTDTQYFGPGTRLTVL.

This chain links TRBV10-3 with TRBJ1-4; D may be TRBD1 (5 bases). Germline V CDR1 and CDR2: ENHRY, SYGVKD. Trimming cost V 3 bases and J 7 bases, with 6 bases left between them. This CDR3 spans 12 amino acids. The CDR3 reads CAISERGEKLFF. The CDR3 coding sequence is TGTGCCATCAGTGAAAGGGGTGAAAAACTGTTTTTT.

V and J are TRBV18 and TRBJ1-5; D uncertain. From germline, CDR1 is KGHSH and CDR2 LQKENI. The V gene lost 2 bases and the J gene lost 5 bases, with 7 bases spanning the gap. CDR3 length: 13 residues. CDR3 region: CASSPGEDQPQHF. Written as DNA, the CDR3 is TGTGCCAGCTCACCAGGGGAGGATCAGCCCCAGCATTTT.

This chain connects TRBV4-2 to TRBJ1-4; 7 bases match TRBD1. The CDR3 is made up of 14 amino acids. V shed 4 bases, J shed 5 bases, and the junction held 4 bases outside the gene matches. CDR1 LGHNA and CDR2 YNFKEQ come from the germline V gene. The CDR3 coding sequence is TGTGCCAGCAGCCGCGGGACAGTCAATGAAAAACTGTTTTTT. Encoded protein: CASSRGTVNEKLFF.

This clone was seen more than once but under ten times. The V and J genes are TRBV27 and TRBJ2-1, with TRBD2 matching 7 bases. The CDR3 totals 16 residues. Trimming at V came to 8 bases and at J to 7 bases, leaving 17 bases not matched to a gene. Germline V gene lookup returns CDR1 MNHEY and CDR2 SMNVEV (reference sequence). In DNA, the CDR3 is TGTGCCAGCCCCACCCAACGGGACTACCCTCGGAATGAGCAGTTCTTC. Translation gives CASPTQRDYPRNEQFF.

The chain joins TRBV19 to TRBJ1-1, with 7 bases aligning to TRBD1. In germline, CDR1 is LNHDA, CDR2 SQIVND (reference sequence). The CDR3 totals 16 residues. J was trimmed by 1 base and V by 6 bases; bases with no gene match: 11. CDR3 coding DNA: TGTGCCAGTAGATTGGACAGGAATGCCCCGAACACTGAAGCTTTCTTT. This translates into CASRLDRNAPNTEAFF.

The J gene is TRBJ1-1, the V gene TRBV5-1; 7 bases match TRBD1. J gave up 1 base and V 4 bases, and 10 bases lay outside the gene matches. This CDR3 contains 16 residues. In germline, CDR1 is SGHRS, CDR2 YFSETQ. CDR3 loop: CASSPRKGAGNTEAFF. CDR3 nucleotides: TGCGCCAGCAGCCCCAGGAAGGGGGCGGGGAACACTGAAGCTTTCTTT.

This rearrangement joins TRBV2 to TRBJ1-4; 9 bases align to TRBD1. This CDR3 comprises 18 residues. The V and J ends lost 6 bases and 10 bases, in that order; junction bases with no gene match: 21. Germline values: CDR1 SNHLY, CDR2 FYNNEI. The CDR3 DNA reads TGTGCCAGCAGCGAAACTACTCCCGGGACAGGGATAAAGGGAAAACTGTTTTTT. It codes for CASSETTPGTGIKGKLFF.

The chain recombines TRBV10-3 with TRBJ1-5; D is unresolved. The CDR3 runs 17 residues. Trimming stripped 0 bases from V and 5 bases from J, with 17 bases between. Germline V CDR1 and CDR2: ENHRY, SYGVKD. DNA of the CDR3: TGTGCCATCAGTGAGTCGACCTGGGAGGGAGACGATCAGCCCCAGCATTTT. It translates to CAISESTWEGDDQPQHF.

This sequence joins TRBV27 and TRBJ1-2; D unresolved. CDR1 is MNHEY, CDR2 SMNVEV, per germline (reference sequence). The CDR3 covers 13 residues. V lost 5 bases and J 4 bases, leaving 11 bases between the germline ends. The CDR3 loop is CASSGPGAYGYTF. In DNA, the CDR3 is TGTGCCAGCAGTGGTCCGGGTGCCTATGGCTACACCTTC.

V usage is TRBV9 and J usage is TRBJ2-2; D remains ambiguous. V gave up 3 bases and J gave up 4 bases, with 4 bases separating them. The CDR3 runs 12 residues. Germline CDR1 SGDLS, CDR2 YYNGEE. CDR3 nucleotides: TGTGCCAGCAGCGGAGGCACCGGGGAGCTGTTTTTT. It codes for CASSGGTGELFF.

The gene calls are TRBV6-5 and TRBJ2-7, with 8 bases matching TRBD1. The CDR3 consists of 14 residues. J lost 6 bases, V lost 5 bases, and 9 bases had no gene match. Per germline, CDR1 MNHEY and CDR2 SVGAGI. DNA of the CDR3: TGTGCCAGCAGTCAAGGACAGGGCACGTCCGAGCAGTACGTC. Amino acid sequence: CASSQGQGTSEQYV.

The chain joins TRBV19 to TRBJ1-2; D call uncertain. Between the trimmed V and J ends, which lost 3 bases and 7 bases, there was a span of 12 bases. The CDR3 consists of 13 residues. CDR1 is LNHDA and CDR2 is SQIVND in the germline V gene (reference sequence). CDR3 DNA sequence: TGTGCCAGTAGTATCCGGGAGGTCAGTGGCTACACCTTC. It translates to CASSIREVSGYTF.